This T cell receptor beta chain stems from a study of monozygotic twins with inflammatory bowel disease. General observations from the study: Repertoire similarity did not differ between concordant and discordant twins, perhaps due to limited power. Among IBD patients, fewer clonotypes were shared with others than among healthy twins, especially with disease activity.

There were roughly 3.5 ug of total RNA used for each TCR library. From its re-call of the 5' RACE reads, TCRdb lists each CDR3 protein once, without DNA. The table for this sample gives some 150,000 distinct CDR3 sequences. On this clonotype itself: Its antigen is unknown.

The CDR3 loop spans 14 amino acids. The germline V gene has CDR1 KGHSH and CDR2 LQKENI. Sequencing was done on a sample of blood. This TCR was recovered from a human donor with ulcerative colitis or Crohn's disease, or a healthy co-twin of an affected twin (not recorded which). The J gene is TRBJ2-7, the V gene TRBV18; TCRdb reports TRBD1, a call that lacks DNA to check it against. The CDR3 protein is CASSRGTLPYEQYF.